This TCR beta chain was recorded in a study of OX40 agonist ivuxolimab in advanced cancers. In germline, CDR1 is SGHNT, CDR2 YENEEA. The ends lost 1 base at V and 2 bases at J; junction bases unmatched: 0. The CDR3 spans 15 residues. The assay was immunoSEQ multiplex PCR, and TCRdb's table has in-frame clones only and misses some. The sample consists of some 70,000 clones, more than 70% of them appearing once. This sequence originates from an adult with an advanced solid tumor such as melanoma, head and neck, liver or kidney cancer. This specimen consisted of CD4+ or CD8+ T cells sorted from blood, obtained in a trial of the OX40 agonist ivuxolimab. This rearrangement joins TRBV11-3 to TRBJ2-5, with 11 nucleotides matching TRBD1. DNA for the CDR3: TGTGCCAGCAGCTTAGGGGACAGGGGGCAAGAGACCCAGTACTTC. Protein product: CASSLGDRGQETQYF.